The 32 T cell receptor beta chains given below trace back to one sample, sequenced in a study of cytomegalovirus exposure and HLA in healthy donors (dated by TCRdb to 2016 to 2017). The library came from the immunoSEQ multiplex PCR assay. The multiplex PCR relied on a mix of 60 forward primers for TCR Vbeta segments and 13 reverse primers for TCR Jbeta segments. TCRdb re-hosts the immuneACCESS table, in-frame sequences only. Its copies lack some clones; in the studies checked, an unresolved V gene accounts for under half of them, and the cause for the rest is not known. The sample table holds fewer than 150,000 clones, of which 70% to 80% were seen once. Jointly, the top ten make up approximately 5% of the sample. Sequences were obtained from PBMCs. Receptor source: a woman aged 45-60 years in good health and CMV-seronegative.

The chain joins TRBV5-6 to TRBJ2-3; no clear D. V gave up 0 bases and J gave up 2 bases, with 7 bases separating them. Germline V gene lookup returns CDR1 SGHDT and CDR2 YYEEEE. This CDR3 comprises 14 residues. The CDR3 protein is CASSLEHNTDTQYF. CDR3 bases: TGTGCCAGCAGCTTGGAACACAACACAGATACGCAGTATTTT.

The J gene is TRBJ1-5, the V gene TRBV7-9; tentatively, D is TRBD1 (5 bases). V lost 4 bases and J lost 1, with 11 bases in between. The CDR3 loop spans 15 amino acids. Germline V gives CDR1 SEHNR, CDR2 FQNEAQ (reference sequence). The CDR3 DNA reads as TGTGCCAGCAGCTCCGTCGGGGGGAGCAATCAGCCCCAGCATTTT. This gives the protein CASSSVGGSNQPQHF. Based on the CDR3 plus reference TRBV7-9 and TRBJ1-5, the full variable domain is DTGVSQNPRHKITKRGQNVTFRCDPISEHNRLYWYRQTLGQGPEFLTYFQNEAQLEKSRLLSDRFSAERPKGSFSTLEIQRTEQGDSAMYLCASSSVGGSNQPQHFGDGTRLSIL.

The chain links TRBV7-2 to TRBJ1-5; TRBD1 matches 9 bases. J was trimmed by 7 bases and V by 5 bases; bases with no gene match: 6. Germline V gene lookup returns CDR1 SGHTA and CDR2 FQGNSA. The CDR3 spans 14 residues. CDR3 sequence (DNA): TGTGCCAGCAGCGACAGGGGGGTAGCGCAGCCCCAGCATTTT. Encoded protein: CASSDRGVAQPQHF.

The CDR3 sequence is CASSVSGGVQDTQYF. The CDR3 DNA reads as TGTGCCAGCAGCGTCAGCGGGGGGGTGCAGGATACGCAGTATTTT. This chain uses TRBV9 with TRBJ2-3; 10 positions agree with TRBD2. Germline CDR1 is SGDLS and CDR2 is YYNGEE. This CDR3 has 15 residues. The V gene end was trimmed by 2 bases and the J gene end by 6 bases; junction bases not matched to a gene: 6.

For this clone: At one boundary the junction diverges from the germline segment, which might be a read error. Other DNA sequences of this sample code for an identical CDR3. The CDR3 here is CASSPGLAGDTQYF. The CDR3 DNA is TGTGCTAGCAGCCCCGGACTAGCTGGAGATACGCAGTATTTT. The genes are TRBV7-7 and TRBJ2-3; 8 nucleotides match TRBD2. CDR1 is SSHAT, CDR2 FNYEAQ, per germline (reference sequence). The CDR3 has 14 residues.

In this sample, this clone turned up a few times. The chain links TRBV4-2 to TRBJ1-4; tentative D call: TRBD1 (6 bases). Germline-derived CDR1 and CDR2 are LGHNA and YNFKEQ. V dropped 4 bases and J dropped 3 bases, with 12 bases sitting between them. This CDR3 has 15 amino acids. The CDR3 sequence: CASSREQGPNEKLFF. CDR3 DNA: TGTGCCAGCAGCCGGGAGCAGGGGCCTAATGAAAAACTGTTTTTT.

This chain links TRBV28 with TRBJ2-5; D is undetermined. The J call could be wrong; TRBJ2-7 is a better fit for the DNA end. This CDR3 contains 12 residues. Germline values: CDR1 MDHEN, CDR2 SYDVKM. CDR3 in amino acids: CASSSQAYEQYF. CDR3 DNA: TGTGCCAGCAGTTCCCAGGCCTACGAGCAGTACTTC.

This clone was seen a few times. The CDR3 is CASSRTGEYGYTF. CDR3 DNA sequence: TGTGCCAGCTCACGGACAGGGGAATATGGCTACACCTTC. The chain has TRBV18 and TRBJ1-2; 9 bases are shared with TRBD1. The CDR3 runs to 13 residues. Germline trimming cut 4 bases from V and 5 bases from J; bases unmatched to any gene: 2. Germline CDR1 reads KGHSH; CDR2 reads LQKENI.

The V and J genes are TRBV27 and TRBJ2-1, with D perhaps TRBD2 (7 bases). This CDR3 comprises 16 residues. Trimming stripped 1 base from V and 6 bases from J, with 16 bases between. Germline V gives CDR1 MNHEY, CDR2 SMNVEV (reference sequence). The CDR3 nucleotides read TGTGCCAGCAGTTTATTGGGCGGGGGCAGAGTCAATGAGCAGTTCTTC. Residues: CASSLLGGGRVNEQFF.

CDR3 sequence: CASGPTGAGETQYF. The DNA for the CDR3 is TGTGCCAGCGGACCAACAGGGGCAGGGGAGACCCAGTACTTC. This chain uses TRBV2 with TRBJ2-5; 7 nucleotides match TRBD1. The CDR3 has 14 residues. Germline V gene sequence: CDR1 SNHLY, CDR2 FYNNEI. The V and J ends lost 8 bases and 5 bases, in that order; junction bases with no gene match: 11.

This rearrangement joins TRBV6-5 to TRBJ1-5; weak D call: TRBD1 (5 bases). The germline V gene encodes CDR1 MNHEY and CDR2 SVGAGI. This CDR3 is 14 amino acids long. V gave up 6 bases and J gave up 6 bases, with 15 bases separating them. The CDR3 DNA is TGTGCCAGCAGGGCCCCGGGGGGGGGTCAGCCCCAGCATTTT. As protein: CASRAPGGGQPQHF.

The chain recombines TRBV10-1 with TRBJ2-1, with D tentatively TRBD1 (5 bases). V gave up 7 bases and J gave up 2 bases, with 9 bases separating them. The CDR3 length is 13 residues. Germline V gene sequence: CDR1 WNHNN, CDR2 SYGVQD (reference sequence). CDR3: CASTGLPYNEQFF. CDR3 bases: TGCGCCAGCACAGGGCTCCCCTACAATGAGCAGTTCTTC.

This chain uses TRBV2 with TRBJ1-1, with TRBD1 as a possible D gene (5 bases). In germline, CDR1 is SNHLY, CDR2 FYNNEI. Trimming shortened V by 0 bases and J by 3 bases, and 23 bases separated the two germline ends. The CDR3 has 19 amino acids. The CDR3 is CASSEALLSGEVMDTEAFF. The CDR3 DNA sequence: TGTGCCAGCAGTGAAGCGCTCCTTTCGGGGGAAGTGATGGACACTGAAGCTTTCTTT.

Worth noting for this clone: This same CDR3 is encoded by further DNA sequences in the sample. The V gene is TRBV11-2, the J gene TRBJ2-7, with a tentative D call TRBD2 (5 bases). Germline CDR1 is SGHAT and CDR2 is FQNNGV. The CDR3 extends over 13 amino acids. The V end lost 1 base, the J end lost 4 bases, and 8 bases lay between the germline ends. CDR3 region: CASSLAGSYEQYF. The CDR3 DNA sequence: TGTGCCAGCAGCTTAGCGGGGAGTTACGAGCAGTACTTC.

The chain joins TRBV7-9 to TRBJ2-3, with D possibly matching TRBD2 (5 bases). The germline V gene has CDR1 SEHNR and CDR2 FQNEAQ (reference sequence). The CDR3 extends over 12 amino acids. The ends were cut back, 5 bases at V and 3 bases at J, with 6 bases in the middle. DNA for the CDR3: TGTGCCAGCAGCGAGGGAACAGATACGCAGTATTTT. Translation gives CASSEGTDTQYF. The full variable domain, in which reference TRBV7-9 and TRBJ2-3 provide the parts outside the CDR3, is DTGVSQNPRHKITKRGQNVTFRCDPISEHNRLYWYRQTLGQGPEFLTYFQNEAQLEKSRLLSDRFSAERPKGSFSTLEIQRTEQGDSAMYLCASSEGTDTQYFGPGTRLTVL.

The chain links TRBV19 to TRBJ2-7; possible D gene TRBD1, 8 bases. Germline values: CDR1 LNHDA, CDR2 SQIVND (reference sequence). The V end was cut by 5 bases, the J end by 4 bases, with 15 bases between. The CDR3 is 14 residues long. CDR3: CASSLQGEGYEQYF. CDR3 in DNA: TGTGCCAGTAGTCTACAGGGGGAGGGGTACGAGCAGTACTTC.

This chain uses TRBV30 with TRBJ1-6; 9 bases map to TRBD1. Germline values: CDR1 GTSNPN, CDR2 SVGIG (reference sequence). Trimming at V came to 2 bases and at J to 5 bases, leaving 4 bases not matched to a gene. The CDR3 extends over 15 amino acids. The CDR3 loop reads CAWSRDRANNSPLHF. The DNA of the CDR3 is TGTGCCTGGAGTCGGGACAGGGCAAATAATTCACCCCTCCACTTT.

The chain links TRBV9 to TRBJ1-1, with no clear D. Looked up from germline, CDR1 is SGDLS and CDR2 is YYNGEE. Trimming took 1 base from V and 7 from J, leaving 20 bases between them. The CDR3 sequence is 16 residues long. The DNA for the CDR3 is TGTGCCAGCAGCGTATATGGAGACCTTAGAATCGGTGAAGCTTTCTTT. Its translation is CASSVYGDLRIGEAFF.

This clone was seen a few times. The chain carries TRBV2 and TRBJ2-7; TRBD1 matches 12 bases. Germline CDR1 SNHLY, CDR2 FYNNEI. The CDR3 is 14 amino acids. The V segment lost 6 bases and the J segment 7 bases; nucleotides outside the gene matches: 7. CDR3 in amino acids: CASSMGQGAREQYF. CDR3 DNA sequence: TGTGCCAGCAGCATGGGACAGGGGGCTCGAGAGCAGTACTTC.

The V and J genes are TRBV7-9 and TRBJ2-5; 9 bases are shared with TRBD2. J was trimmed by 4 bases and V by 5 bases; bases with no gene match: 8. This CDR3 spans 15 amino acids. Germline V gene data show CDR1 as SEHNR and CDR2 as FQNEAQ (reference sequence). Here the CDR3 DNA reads TGTGCCAGCAGCCTCGGGGCGGGGGGGCGAGAGACCCAGTACTTC. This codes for CASSLGAGGRETQYF. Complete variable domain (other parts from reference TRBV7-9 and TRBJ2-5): DTGVSQNPRHKITKRGQNVTFRCDPISEHNRLYWYRQTLGQGPEFLTYFQNEAQLEKSRLLSDRFSAERPKGSFSTLEIQRTEQGDSAMYLCASSLGAGGRETQYFGPGTRLLVL.

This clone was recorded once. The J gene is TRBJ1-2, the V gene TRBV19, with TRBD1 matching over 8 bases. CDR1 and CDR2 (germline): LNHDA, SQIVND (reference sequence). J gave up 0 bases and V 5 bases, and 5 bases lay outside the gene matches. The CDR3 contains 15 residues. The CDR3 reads CASSDRGLANYGYTF. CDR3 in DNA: TGTGCCAGTAGTGACAGGGGCTTAGCTAACTATGGCTACACCTTC.

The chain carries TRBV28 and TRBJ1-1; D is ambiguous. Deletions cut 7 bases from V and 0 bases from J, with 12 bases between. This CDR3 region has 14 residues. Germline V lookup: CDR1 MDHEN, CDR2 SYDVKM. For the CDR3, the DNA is TGTGCCAGCAATGAGGTCCTCATGAACACTGAAGCTTTCTTT. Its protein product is CASNEVLMNTEAFF. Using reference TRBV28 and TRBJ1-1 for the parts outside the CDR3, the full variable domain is DVKVTQSSRYLVKRTGEKVFLECVQDMDHENMFWYRQDPGLGLRLIYFSYDVKMKEKGDIPEGYSVSREKKERFSLILESASTNQTSMYLCASNEVLMNTEAFFGQGTRLTVV.

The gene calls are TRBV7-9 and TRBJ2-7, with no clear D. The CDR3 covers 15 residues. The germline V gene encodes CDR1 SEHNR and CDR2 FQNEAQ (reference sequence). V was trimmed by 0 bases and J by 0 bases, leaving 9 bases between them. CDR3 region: CASSLAGWSSYEQYF. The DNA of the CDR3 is TGTGCCAGCAGCTTAGCCGGGTGGAGCTCCTACGAGCAGTACTTC.

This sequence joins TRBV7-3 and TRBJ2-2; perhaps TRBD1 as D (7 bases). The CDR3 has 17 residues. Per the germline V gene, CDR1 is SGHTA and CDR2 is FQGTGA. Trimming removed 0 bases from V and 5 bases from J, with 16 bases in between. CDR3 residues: CASSLTLTGAGTGELFF. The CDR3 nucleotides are TGTGCCAGCAGCTTAACGTTAACAGGGGCGGGGACCGGGGAGCTGTTTTTT. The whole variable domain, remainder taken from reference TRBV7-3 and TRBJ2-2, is GAGVSQTPSNKVTEKGKYVELRCDPISGHTALYWYRQSLGQGPEFLIYFQGTGAADDSGLPNDRFFAVRPEGSVSTLKIQRTERGDSAVYLCASSLTLTGAGTGELFFGEGSRLTVL.

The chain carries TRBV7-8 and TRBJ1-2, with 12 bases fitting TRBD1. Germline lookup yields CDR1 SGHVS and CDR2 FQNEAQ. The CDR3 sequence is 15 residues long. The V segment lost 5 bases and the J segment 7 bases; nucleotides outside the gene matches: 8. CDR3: CASSASGTGGLGYTF. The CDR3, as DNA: TGTGCCAGCAGCGCCTCCGGGACAGGGGGCCTTGGCTACACCTTC.

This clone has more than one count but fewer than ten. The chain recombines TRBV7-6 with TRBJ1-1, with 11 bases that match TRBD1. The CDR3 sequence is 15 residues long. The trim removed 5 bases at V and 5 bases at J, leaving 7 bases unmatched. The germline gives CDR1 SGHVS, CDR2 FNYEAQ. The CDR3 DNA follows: TGTGCCAGCAGCCTCGGGACAGGGGGTCGGACTGAAGCTTTCTTT. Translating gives CASSLGTGGRTEAFF. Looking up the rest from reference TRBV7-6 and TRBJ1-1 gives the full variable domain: GAGVSQSPRYKVTKRGQDVALRCDPISGHVSLYWYRQALGQGPEFLTYFNYEAQQDKSGLPNDRFSAERPEGSISTLTIQRTEQRDSAMYRCASSLGTGGRTEAFFGQGTRLTVV.

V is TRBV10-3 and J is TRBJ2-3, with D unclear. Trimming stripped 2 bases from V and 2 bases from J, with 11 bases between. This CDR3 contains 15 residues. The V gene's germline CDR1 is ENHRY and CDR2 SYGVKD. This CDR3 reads CAISEGIHYTDTQYF. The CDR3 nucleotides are TGTGCCATCAGTGAGGGAATTCACTACACAGATACGCAGTATTTT.

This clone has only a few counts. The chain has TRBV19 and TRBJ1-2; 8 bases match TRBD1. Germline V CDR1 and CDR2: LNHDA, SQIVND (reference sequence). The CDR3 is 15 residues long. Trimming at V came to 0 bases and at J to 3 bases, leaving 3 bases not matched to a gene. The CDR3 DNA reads TGTGCCAGTAGTATAGATACAGGGGGTGACTATGGCTACACCTTC. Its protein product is CASSIDTGGDYGYTF.

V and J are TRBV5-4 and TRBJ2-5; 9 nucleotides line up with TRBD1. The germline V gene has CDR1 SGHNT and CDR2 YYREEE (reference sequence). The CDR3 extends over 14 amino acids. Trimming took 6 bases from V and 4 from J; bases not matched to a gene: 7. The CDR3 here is CASTKTGGAETQYF. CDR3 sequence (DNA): TGTGCCAGCACAAAGACAGGGGGTGCAGAGACCCAGTACTTC.

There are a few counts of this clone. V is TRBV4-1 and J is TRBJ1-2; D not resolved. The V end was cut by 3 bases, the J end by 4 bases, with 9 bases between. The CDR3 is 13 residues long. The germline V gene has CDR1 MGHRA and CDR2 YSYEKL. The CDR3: CASSQPLAYGYTF. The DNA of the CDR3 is TGCGCCAGCAGCCAGCCACTAGCCTATGGCTACACCTTC.

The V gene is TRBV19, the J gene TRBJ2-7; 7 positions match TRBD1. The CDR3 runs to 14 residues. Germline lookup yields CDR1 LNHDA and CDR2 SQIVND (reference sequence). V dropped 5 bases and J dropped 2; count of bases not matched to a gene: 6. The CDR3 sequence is CASSGGQNTYEQYF. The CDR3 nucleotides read TGTGCCAGTAGTGGGGGACAGAATACCTACGAGCAGTACTTC.

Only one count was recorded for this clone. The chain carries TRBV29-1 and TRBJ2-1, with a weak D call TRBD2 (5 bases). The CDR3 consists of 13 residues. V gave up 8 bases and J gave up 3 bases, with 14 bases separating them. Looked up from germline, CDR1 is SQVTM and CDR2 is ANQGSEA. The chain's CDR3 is CSLLGGHYNEQFF. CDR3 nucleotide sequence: TGCAGCCTCCTCGGCGGGCACTACAATGAGCAGTTCTTC.